Each of the 27 T cell receptor beta chains below was sequenced from the same sample in a study of human T cells and chemical hapten exposure. TCRdb re-analysed the RACE reads in MiXCR, keeping a single row per CDR3 protein. Of tens of thousands of distinct CDR3 sequences listed, roughly 8.5% were seen once; the top ten hold 2.5% to 3%. Stated time point: healthy volunteer bleed at 2 weeks. Total RNA was isolated from whole blood that had not been fractionated. The sequenced sample consisted of whole blood. These receptors were taken from a female donor in good health. Some clones in this sample may be carry-over from other donors' samples.

V and J are TRBV7-9 and TRBJ1-6, with D possibly matching TRBD1 (5 bases). CDR1 and CDR2 from the germline V gene are SEHNR and FQNEAQ (reference sequence). The germline V and J ends were trimmed by 5 bases and 14 bases, with 10 bases remaining between them. The CDR3 covers 11 residues. For the CDR3, the DNA is TGTGCCAGCAGCGATACAGGAGCCCTCCACTTT. This translates into CASSDTGALHF.

The J gene is TRBJ2-1, the V gene TRBV5-6, with 7 bases matching TRBD2. This CDR3 comprises 15 residues. The V segment lost 4 bases and the J segment 7 bases; nucleotides outside the gene matches: 11. CDR1 and CDR2 (germline): SGHDT, YYEEEE. In DNA form, the CDR3 reads TGTGCCAGCAGCCAAGGACTAGGGGCTGGGAATGAGCAGTTCTTC. Amino acids: CASSQGLGAGNEQFF.

This chain uses TRBV20-1 with TRBJ2-1, with 7 bases lining up with TRBD2. The germline V gene encodes CDR1 DFQATT and CDR2 SNEGSKA (reference sequence). J lost 0 bases, V lost 2 bases, and 7 bases had no gene match. The CDR3 sequence is 16 residues long. In DNA form, the CDR3 reads TGCAGTGCTAGACTTCTCCTAGCGGCCTCCTACAATGAGCAGTTCTTC. Amino acids: CSARLLLAASYNEQFF.

At least ten counts were recorded for this clonotype. The V gene is TRBV7-9, the J gene TRBJ2-3; D may be TRBD2 (6 bases). The germline gives CDR1 SEHNR, CDR2 FQNEAQ (reference sequence). V shed 5 bases and J shed 0 bases, with 9 bases lying between them. This CDR3 has 14 residues. CDR3 sequence (DNA): TGTGCCAGCAGCACCCGGGGGAGCACAGATACGCAGTATTTT. Translation gives CASSTRGSTDTQYF.

This clonotype came up a few times. This rearrangement joins TRBV12-3 or TRBV12-4 to TRBJ1-1; possibly TRBD1 for D (6 bases). CDR3 length: 14 amino acids. V lost 3 bases and J 3 bases, leaving 11 bases between the germline ends. The CDR3 bases are TGTGCCAGCAGTTTTGCGGAGGGGGACACTGAAGCTTTCTTT. It specifies CASSFAEGDTEAFF.

The rearrangement joins TRBV5-6 to TRBJ2-1, with TRBD2 matching over 9 bases. The CDR3 spans 15 residues. The ends lost 0 bases at V and 5 bases at J; junction bases unmatched: 3. Germline V gene lookup returns CDR1 SGHDT and CDR2 YYEEEE. The CDR3 reads CASSLVLAGHNEQFF. In nucleotides, the CDR3 is TGTGCCAGCAGCTTGGTCCTAGCGGGACACAATGAGCAGTTCTTC.

The chain combines TRBV9 with TRBJ1-5; unclear D gene. The CDR3 covers 15 residues. V lost 0 bases and J 2 bases, leaving 9 bases between the germline ends. Germline V CDR1 and CDR2: SGDLS, YYNGEE. The CDR3 loop reads CASSVGTVGNQPQHF. CDR3 nucleotide sequence: TGTGCCAGCAGCGTAGGAACAGTGGGCAATCAGCCCCAGCATTTT.

The J gene is TRBJ2-5, the V gene TRBV24-1; D is possibly TRBD1 (5 bases). Germline V CDR1 and CDR2: KGHDR, SFDVKD. V gave up 3 bases and J gave up 0 bases, with 13 bases separating them. The CDR3 covers 16 residues. This CDR3 reads CATSDRQLGYQETQYF. The CDR3 DNA reads as TGTGCCACCAGTGATCGACAGCTAGGGTACCAAGAGACCCAGTACTTC.

The sample holds a few counts of this clonotype. The chain combines TRBV24-1 with TRBJ2-1, with D perhaps matching TRBD1 (6 bases). V was trimmed by 3 bases and J by 7 bases, leaving 12 bases between them. Germline V CDR1 and CDR2: KGHDR, SFDVKD. CDR3 length: 14 residues. DNA for the CDR3: TGTGCCACCAGTGATAGTCAGGGGCCAAATGAGCAGTTCTTC. Its translation is CATSDSQGPNEQFF.

This clonotype has just a few counts. The rearrangement joins TRBV27 to TRBJ2-3; D is uncertain. Trimming shortened V by 4 bases and J by 2 bases, and 19 bases separated the two germline ends. The germline V gene encodes CDR1 MNHEY and CDR2 SMNVEV (reference sequence). The CDR3 is 17 residues long. CDR3 residues: CASSSNDLFSHTDTQYF. For the CDR3, the DNA is TGTGCCAGCAGTTCAAACGACCTATTTTCACACACAGATACGCAGTATTTT.

As concerns this clonotype: One end of the junction does not line up with germline, which may come from a read error. The genes are TRBV11-2 and TRBJ1-4; D gene uncertain. This CDR3 spans 14 amino acids. Germline V CDR1 and CDR2: SGHAT, FQNNGV. CDR3 coding DNA: TGTGCCGGCAGCTTTTTTGGTGCGAATGAAAAACTGTTTTTT. This translates into CAGSFFGANEKLFF.

This clonotype has only a few counts. This chain connects TRBV2 to TRBJ2-3, with D unresolved. V lost 6 bases and J lost 5, with 9 bases in between. CDR1 is SNHLY and CDR2 is FYNNEI in the germline V gene. This CDR3 comprises 12 residues. CDR3 sequence (DNA): TGTGCCAGCAGCACCCAGATAGATACGCAGTATTTT. It encodes CASSTQIDTQYF.

This clonotype was seen many times. CDR3 coding DNA: TGTGCCAGCAGCTCGGGACTTTACGAGCAGTACTTC. This gives the protein CASSSGLYEQYF. The chain links TRBV28 to TRBJ2-7, with D maybe TRBD2 (6 bases). This CDR3 contains 12 residues. The germline V and J ends were trimmed by 6 bases and 4 bases, with 10 bases remaining between them. Germline CDR1 reads MDHEN; CDR2 reads SYDVKM.

This clonotype was recorded a few times. V is TRBV6-2 or TRBV6-3 and J is TRBJ2-5; the match to TRBD2 covers 9 bases. Germline-derived CDR1 and CDR2 are MNHEY and SVGEGT. The trim removed 10 bases at V and 3 bases at J, leaving 12 bases unmatched. There are 15 residues in the CDR3. Written as DNA, the CDR3 is TGTGCCACCAATCTCCCAGCGGGAGGTAAAGAGACCCAGTACTTC. It codes for CATNLPAGGKETQYF.

This clonotype was observed at least ten times. The chain uses TRBV28 and TRBJ2-3, with 7 bases identical to TRBD2. This CDR3 contains 18 residues. V lost 1 base to trimming and J lost 2 bases; unmatched junction nucleotides: 12. CDR1 and CDR2 (germline): MDHEN, SYDVKM. CDR3: CASSLSPLRGRVTDTQYF. Written as DNA, the CDR3 is TGTGCCAGCAGTTTATCCCCGCTACGGGGGAGGGTCACAGATACGCAGTATTTT.

The chain has TRBV27 and TRBJ2-3; 10 bases are a match to TRBD2. CDR1 and CDR2 from the germline V gene are MNHEY and SMNVEV (reference sequence). Trimming took 5 bases from V and 4 from J; bases not matched to a gene: 3. The CDR3 is made up of 14 amino acids. The CDR3 DNA reads TGTGCCAGCAGTATCAGCGGGAGGGCAGATACGCAGTATTTT. This encodes CASSISGRADTQYF.

This clonotype came up many times. This chain connects TRBV27 to TRBJ1-5; 7 bases match TRBD1. Germline V gene sequence: CDR1 MNHEY, CDR2 SMNVEV (reference sequence). The trim removed 6 bases at V and 0 bases at J, leaving 8 bases unmatched. The CDR3 extends over 16 amino acids. The CDR3 region has the DNA TGTGCCAGCAGCTCAGGGGGACAGATTAGCAATCAGCCCCAGCATTTT. Protein product: CASSSGGQISNQPQHF.

This clonotype has only a few counts. This chain links TRBV6-5 with TRBJ2-6, with D possibly being TRBD1 (6 bases). Looked up from germline, CDR1 is MNHEY and CDR2 is SVGAGI. The CDR3 covers 17 residues. V was cut by 2 bases and J by 0 bases, with 11 bases left in between. CDR3 residues: CASSYRQETSGANVLTF. In nucleotides, the CDR3 is TGTGCCAGCAGTTACCGACAGGAAACCTCTGGGGCCAACGTCCTGACTTTC.

This clonotype showed up many times. This chain connects TRBV28 to TRBJ1-5; 10 nucleotides align to TRBD1. This CDR3 contains 15 residues. V lost 4 bases to trimming and J lost 2 bases; unmatched junction nucleotides: 2. Germline CDR1 is MDHEN and CDR2 is SYDVKM. The CDR3 DNA is TGTGCCAGCAGTTACGGGACAGGGGGCAATCAGCCCCAGCATTTT. It yields the protein CASSYGTGGNQPQHF.

The chain employs TRBV5-4 and TRBJ2-3, with TRBD1 as a possible D gene (6 bases). Deletions cut 3 bases from V and 2 bases from J, with 16 bases between. CDR3 length equals 16 residues. CDR1 SGHNT and CDR2 YYREEE come from the germline V gene (reference sequence). CDR3 sequence reads: CASSSSMDRATDTQYF. The CDR3 coding sequence is TGTGCCAGCAGCTCTTCGATGGACAGAGCCACAGATACGCAGTATTTT. The full variable domain, with the rest looked up from reference TRBV5-4 and TRBJ2-3, is ETGVTQSPTHLIKTRGQQVTLRCSSQSGHNTVSWYQQALGQGPQFIFQYYREEENGRGNFPPRFSGLQFPNYSSELNVNALELDDSALYLCASSSSMDRATDTQYFGPGTRLTVL.

This clonotype has a handful of counts. The chain is built from TRBV3-1 and TRBJ2-7; 7 bases align to TRBD2. Trimming took 2 bases from V and 2 from J; bases not matched to a gene: 6. Germline V gene sequence: CDR1 LGHDT, CDR2 YNNKEL (reference sequence). This CDR3 has 15 residues. CDR3 nucleotide sequence: TGTGCCAGCAGCCAATCCGCGGGAGTGACCTACGAGCAGTACTTC. Translated: CASSQSAGVTYEQYF.

The chain uses TRBV11-2 and TRBJ1-1, with D hard to call. CDR1 and CDR2 from the germline V gene are SGHAT and FQNNGV. The CDR3 covers 14 residues. The V end was cut by 7 bases, the J end by 0 bases, with 12 bases between. CDR3 protein: CASTPRTMNTEAFF. As DNA, the CDR3 is TGTGCCAGCACCCCCCGAACTATGAACACTGAAGCTTTCTTT.

There are a few counts of this clonotype. The chain has TRBV7-9 and TRBJ2-7; TRBD2 agrees at 7 bases. The CDR3 totals 15 residues. CDR1 and CDR2 (germline): SEHNR, FQNEAQ (reference sequence). The V segment lost 5 bases and the J segment 3 bases; nucleotides outside the gene matches: 10. CDR3 protein: CASSRALAGVYEQYF. In nucleotides, the CDR3 is TGTGCCAGCAGCCGTGCCCTCGCGGGAGTCTACGAGCAGTACTTC. The full variable domain, its missing parts supplied by reference TRBV7-9 and TRBJ2-7, is DTGVSQNPRHKITKRGQNVTFRCDPISEHNRLYWYRQTLGQGPEFLTYFQNEAQLEKSRLLSDRFSAERPKGSFSTLEIQRTEQGDSAMYLCASSRALAGVYEQYFGPGTRLTVT.

This clonotype appeared many times. The V and J genes are TRBV29-1 and TRBJ2-3, with 7 bases lining up with TRBD2. Germline V gene data show CDR1 as SQVTM and CDR2 as ANQGSEA. The junction had 9 bases not matched to a gene; V was cut back by 0 bases and J by 6 bases. The CDR3 length is 15 residues. The CDR3 sequence is CSVEDPGLGFDTQYF. The CDR3 DNA follows: TGCAGCGTTGAAGATCCTGGACTAGGTTTTGATACGCAGTATTTT.

The genes are TRBV6-2 or TRBV6-3 and TRBJ2-7; TRBD1 agrees at 9 bases. This CDR3 contains 13 residues. Germline V CDR1 and CDR2: MNHEY, SVGEGT. The J segment lost 5 bases and the V segment lost 1 base, leaving 0 bases of the junction unmatched. In DNA, the CDR3 is TGTGCCAGCAGTTACTGGGACAGGGACGAGCAGTACTTC. This translates into CASSYWDRDEQYF.

In its sample, this clonotype was seen many times. The chain uses TRBV6-4 and TRBJ2-3, with 8 nucleotides matching TRBD2. The CDR3 length is 15 residues. Trimming took 3 bases from V and 2 from J; bases not matched to a gene: 4. Germline loops: CDR1 MRHNA, CDR2 SNTAGT. Here the CDR3 reads CASSEASGSTDTQYF. The DNA for the CDR3 is TGTGCCAGCAGTGAGGCTAGCGGGTCCACAGATACGCAGTATTTT.

This clonotype was counted a few times. The gene calls are TRBV10-3 and TRBJ1-6; no reliable D call. V lost 1 base and J 7 bases, leaving 11 bases between the germline ends. CDR1 and CDR2 from the germline V gene are ENHRY and SYGVKD. The CDR3 is 15 amino acids. DNA of the CDR3: TGTGCCATCAGTGAGTTGGGCAGTCAAAATTCACCCCTCCACTTT. Its translation is CAISELGSQNSPLHF.